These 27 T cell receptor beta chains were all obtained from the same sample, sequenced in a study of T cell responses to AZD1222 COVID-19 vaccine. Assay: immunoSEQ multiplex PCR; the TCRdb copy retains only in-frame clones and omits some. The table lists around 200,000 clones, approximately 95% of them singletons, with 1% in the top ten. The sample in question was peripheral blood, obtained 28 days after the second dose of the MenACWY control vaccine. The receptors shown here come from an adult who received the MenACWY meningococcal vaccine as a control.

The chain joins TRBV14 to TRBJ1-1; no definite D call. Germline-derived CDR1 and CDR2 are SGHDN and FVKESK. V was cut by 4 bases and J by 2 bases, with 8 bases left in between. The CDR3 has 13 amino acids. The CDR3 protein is CASSRKVNTEAFF. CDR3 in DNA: TGTGCCAGCAGCCGGAAGGTCAACACTGAAGCTTTCTTT.

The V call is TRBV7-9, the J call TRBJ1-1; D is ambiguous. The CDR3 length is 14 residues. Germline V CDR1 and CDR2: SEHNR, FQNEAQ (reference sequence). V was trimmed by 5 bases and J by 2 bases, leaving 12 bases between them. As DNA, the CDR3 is TGTGCCAGCAGCCCTTGGAGCCCTAACACTGAAGCTTTCTTT. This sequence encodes CASSPWSPNTEAFF.

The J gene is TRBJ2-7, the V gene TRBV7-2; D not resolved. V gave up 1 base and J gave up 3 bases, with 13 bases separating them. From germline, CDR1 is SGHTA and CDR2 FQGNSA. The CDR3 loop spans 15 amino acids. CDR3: CASSLGSERIYEQYF. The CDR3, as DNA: TGTGCCAGCAGCTTAGGTTCAGAGAGAATCTACGAGCAGTACTTC. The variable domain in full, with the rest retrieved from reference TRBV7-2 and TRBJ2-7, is GAGVSQSPSNKVTEKGKDVELRCDPISGHTALYWYRQSLGQGLEFLIYFQGNSAPDKSGLPSDRFSAERTGGSVSTLTIQRTQQEDSAVYLCASSLGSERIYEQYFGPGTRLTVT.

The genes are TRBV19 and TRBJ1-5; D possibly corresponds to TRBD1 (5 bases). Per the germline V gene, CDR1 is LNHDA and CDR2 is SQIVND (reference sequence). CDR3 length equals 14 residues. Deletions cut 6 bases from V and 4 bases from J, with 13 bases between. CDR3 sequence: CASSATAYNQPQHF. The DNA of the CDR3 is TGTGCCAGTAGCGCGACAGCCTATAATCAGCCCCAGCATTTT.

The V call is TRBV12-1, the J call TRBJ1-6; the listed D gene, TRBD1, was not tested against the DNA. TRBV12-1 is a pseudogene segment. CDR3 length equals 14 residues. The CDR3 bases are TGTGCCAGCAGCTTTGTACAGTATAATTCACCCCTCCACTTT. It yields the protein CASSFVQYNSPLHF.

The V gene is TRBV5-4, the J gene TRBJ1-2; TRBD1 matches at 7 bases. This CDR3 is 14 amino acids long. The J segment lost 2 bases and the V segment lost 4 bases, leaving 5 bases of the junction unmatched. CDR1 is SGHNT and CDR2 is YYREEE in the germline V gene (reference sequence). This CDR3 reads CASSAQGQNYGYTF. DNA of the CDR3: TGTGCCAGCAGCGCCCAGGGACAGAACTATGGCTACACCTTC.

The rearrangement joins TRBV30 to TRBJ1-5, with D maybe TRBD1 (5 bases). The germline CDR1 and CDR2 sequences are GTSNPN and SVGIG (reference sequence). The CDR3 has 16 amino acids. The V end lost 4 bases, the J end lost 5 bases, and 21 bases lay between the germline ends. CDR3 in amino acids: CAWINSPAGKDQPQHF. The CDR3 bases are TGTGCCTGGATAAACTCCCCCGCAGGGAAGGATCAGCCCCAGCATTTT.

CDR3 DNA: TGTGCCAGCAGCCAAGCAGGGGGGGAGACCCAGTACTTC. Its translation: CASSQAGGETQYF. The chain recombines TRBV4-2 with TRBJ2-5; tentatively, D is TRBD1 (7 bases). V was clipped by 1 base and J by 5 bases, with 8 bases between them. There are 13 residues in the CDR3. Germline CDR1 LGHNA, CDR2 YNFKEQ.

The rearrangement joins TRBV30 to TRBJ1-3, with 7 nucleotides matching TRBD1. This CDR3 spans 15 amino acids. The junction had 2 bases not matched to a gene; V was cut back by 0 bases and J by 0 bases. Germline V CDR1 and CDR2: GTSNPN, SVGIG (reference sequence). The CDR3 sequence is CAWSVRTGSGNTIYF. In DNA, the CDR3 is TGTGCCTGGAGTGTACGGACAGGCTCTGGAAACACCATATATTTT.

CDR3 loop: CASSWQGGTNYGYTF. CDR3 DNA sequence: TGTGCCAGCAGTTGGCAGGGGGGAACTAACTATGGCTACACCTTC. The rearrangement uses TRBV5-4 and TRBJ1-2, with TRBD1 identical over 7 bases. Germline V gene lookup returns CDR1 SGHNT and CDR2 YYREEE (reference sequence). There are 15 residues in the CDR3. V shed 5 bases, J shed 0 bases, and the junction held 7 bases outside the gene matches.

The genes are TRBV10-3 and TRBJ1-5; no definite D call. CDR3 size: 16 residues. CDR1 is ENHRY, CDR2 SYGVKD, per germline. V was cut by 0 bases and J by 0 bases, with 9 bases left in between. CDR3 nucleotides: TGTGCCATCAGTGAGTCTACAGTTAATAGCAATCAGCCCCAGCATTTT. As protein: CAISESTVNSNQPQHF.

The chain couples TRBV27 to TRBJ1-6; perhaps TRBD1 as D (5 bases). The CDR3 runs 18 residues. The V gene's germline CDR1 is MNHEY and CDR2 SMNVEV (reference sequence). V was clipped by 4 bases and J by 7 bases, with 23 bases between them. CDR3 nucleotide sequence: TGTGCCAGCAGTTCTACCATCACGTCATGGGACTTCAATTCACCCCTCCACTTT. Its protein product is CASSSTITSWDFNSPLHF.

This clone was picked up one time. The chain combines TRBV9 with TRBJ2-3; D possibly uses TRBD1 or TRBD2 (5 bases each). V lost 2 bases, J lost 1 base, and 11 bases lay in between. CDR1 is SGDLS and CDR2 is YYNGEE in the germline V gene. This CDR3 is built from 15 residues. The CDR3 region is CASSVRGQGTDTQYF. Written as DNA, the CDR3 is TGTGCCAGCAGCGTGAGGGGCCAAGGCACAGATACGCAGTATTTT.

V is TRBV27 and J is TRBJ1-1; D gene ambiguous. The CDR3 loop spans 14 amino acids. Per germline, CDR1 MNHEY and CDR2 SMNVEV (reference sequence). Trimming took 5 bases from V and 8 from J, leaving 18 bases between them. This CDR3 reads CASSKSRGRLEAFF. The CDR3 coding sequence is TGTGCCAGCAGTAAGTCCCGGGGAAGGCTAGAAGCTTTCTTT.

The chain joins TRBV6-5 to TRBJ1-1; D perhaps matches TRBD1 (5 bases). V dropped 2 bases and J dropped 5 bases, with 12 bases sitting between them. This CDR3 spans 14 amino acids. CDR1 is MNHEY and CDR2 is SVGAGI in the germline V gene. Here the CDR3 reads CASSYVGQRTEAFF. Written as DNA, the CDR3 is TGTGCCAGCAGTTACGTGGGGCAGAGAACTGAAGCTTTCTTT.

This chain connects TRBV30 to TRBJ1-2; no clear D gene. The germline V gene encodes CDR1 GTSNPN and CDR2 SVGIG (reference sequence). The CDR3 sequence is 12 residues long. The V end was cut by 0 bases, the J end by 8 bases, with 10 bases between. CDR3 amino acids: CAWSVWEGGYTF. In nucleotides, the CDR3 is TGTGCCTGGAGTGTATGGGAAGGCGGCTACACCTTC.

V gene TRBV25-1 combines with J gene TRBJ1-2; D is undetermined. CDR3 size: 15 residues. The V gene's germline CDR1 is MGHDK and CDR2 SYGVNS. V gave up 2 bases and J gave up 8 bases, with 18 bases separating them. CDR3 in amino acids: CASSEGSFTPRGYTF. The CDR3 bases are TGTGCCAGCAGTGAAGGAAGTTTCACTCCCCGGGGCTACACCTTC.

The CDR3 DNA follows: TGTGCCACCAGTCTAACACAGGGGGCACCGGGATACCCTGAAGCTTTCTTT. Protein sequence: CATSLTQGAPGYPEAFF. This rearrangement joins TRBV15 to TRBJ1-1, with TRBD1 matching over 9 bases. V was pared by 6 bases and J by 6 bases, with 17 bases of the junction left unmatched. Germline CDR1 LNHNV, CDR2 YYDKDF (reference sequence). CDR3 length: 17 amino acids.

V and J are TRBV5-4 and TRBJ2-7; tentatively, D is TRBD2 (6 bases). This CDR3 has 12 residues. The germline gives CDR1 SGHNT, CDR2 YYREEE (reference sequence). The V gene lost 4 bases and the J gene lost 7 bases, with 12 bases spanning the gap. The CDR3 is CASSLWGREQYF. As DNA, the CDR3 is TGTGCCAGCAGCCTGTGGGGGAGGGAGCAGTACTTC.

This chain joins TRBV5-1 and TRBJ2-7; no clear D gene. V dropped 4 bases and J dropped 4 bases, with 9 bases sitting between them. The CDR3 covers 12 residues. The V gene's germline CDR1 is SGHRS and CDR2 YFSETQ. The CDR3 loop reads CASSLPSYEQYF. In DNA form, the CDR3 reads TGCGCCAGCAGCCTGCCATCTTACGAGCAGTACTTC.

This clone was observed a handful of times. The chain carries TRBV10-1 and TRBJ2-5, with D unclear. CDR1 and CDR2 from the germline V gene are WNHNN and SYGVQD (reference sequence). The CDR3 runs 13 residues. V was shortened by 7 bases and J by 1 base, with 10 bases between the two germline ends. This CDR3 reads CASTKRPQETQYF. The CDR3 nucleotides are TGCGCCAGCACCAAGAGGCCCCAAGAGACCCAGTACTTC.

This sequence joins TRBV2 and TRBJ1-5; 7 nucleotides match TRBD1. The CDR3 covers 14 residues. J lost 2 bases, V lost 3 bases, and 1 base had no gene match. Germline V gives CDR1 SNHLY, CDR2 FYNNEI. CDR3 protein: CASSEGQRNQPQHF. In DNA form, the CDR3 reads TGTGCCAGCAGTGAGGGACAGCGCAATCAGCCCCAGCATTTT.

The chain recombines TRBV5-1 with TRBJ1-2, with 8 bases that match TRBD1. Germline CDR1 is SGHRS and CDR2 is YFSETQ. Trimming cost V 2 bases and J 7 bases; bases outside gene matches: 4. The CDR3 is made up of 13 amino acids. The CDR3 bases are TGCGCCAGCAGCTTAACAGGGGGAGGTGGCTACACCTTC. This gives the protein CASSLTGGGGYTF.

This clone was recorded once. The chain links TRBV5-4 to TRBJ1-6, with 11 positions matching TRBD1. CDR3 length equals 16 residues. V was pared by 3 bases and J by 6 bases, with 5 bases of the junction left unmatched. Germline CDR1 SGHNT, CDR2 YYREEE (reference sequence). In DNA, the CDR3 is TGTGCCAGCAGCTCAGGACAGGGGGCCACTAATTCACCCCTCCACTTT. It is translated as CASSSGQGATNSPLHF.

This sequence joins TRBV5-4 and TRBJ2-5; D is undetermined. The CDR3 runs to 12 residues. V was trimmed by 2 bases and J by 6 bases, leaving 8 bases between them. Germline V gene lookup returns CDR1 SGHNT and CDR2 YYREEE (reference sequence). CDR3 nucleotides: TGTGCCAGCAGCTTCTCAGGACAGACCCAGTACTTC. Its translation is CASSFSGQTQYF.

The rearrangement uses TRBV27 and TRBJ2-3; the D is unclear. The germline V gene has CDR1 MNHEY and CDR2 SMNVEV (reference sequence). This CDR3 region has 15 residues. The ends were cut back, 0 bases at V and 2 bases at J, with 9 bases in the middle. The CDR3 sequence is CASSLSAILTDTQYF. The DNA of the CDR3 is TGTGCCAGCAGTTTATCGGCGATACTCACAGATACGCAGTATTTT.

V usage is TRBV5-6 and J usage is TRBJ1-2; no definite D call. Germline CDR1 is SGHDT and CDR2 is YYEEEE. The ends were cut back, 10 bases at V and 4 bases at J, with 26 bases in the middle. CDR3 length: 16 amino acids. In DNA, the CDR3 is TGTGCCGGTTCTTCGGAGAAGGCTATGTATCGCTATGGCTACACCTTC. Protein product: CAGSSEKAMYRYGYTF.